This T cell receptor beta chain stems from a study of breast tumors, draining lymph nodes, adjacent tissues. Axillary draining lymph nodes of breast cancer patients supplied the node samples. Each CDR3 protein gets one entry after TCRdb re-called the multiplex PCR reads with MiXCR. Found here are about 140,000 distinct CDR3 sequences, 30% to 35% of them singletons; the top ten hold 2.3%. The J segment lost 5 bases and the V segment lost 0 bases, leaving 3 bases of the junction unmatched. The CDR3 extends over 15 amino acids. Germline CDR1 SGHRS, CDR2 YFSETQ. The origin of this receptor is a female donor with breast cancer. Some clones in this sample may be carry-over from other donors' samples. This rearrangement joins TRBV5-1 to TRBJ1-4; 8 nucleotides match TRBD1. The sequenced sample consisted of axillary lymph node tissue. CDR3 protein: CASSLEQGGNEKLFF. The CDR3 region has the DNA TGCGCCAGCAGCTTGGAACAGGGGGGGAATGAAAAACTGTTTTTT.